This section outlines one T cell receptor (beta chain) sequence together with its context. The sample is drawn from a study of blood T cell repertoires in COVID-19. The table came from immunoSEQ multiplex PCR; TCRdb's copy has only in-frame clones and leaves some out. Of 390,000 or so clones listed, around 87% were seen once; the top ten hold roughly 10%. The CDR3 consists of 14 residues. The germline gives CDR1 LNHDA, CDR2 SQIVND (reference sequence). Unmatched junction bases numbered 6, after V lost 7 bases and J lost 4 bases. The sequence came from a woman in her twenties or thirties with COVID-19, enrolled during active disease. The sample was peripheral blood. The V and J genes are TRBV19 and TRBJ1-2; 10 bases agree with TRBD1. CDR3 residues: CASTRTGGPYGYTF. The CDR3 DNA is TGTGCCAGTACCCGGACAGGGGGTCCCTATGGCTACACCTTC.